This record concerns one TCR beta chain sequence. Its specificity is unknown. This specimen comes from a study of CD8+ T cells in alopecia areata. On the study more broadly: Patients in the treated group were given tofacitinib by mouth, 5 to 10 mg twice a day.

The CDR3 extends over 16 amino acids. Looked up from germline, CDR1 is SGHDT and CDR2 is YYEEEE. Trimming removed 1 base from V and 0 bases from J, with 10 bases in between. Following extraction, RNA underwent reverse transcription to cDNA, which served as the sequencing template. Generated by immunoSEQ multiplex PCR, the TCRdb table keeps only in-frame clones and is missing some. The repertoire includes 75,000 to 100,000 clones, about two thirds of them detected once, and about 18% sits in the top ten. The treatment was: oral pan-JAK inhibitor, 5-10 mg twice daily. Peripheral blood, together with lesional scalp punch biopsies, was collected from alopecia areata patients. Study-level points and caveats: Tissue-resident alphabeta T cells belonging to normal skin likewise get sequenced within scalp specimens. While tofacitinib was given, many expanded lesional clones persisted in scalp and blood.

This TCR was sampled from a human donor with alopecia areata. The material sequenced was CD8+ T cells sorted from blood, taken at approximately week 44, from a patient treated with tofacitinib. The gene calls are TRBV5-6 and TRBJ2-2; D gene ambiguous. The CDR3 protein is CASSLPHLSNTGELFF. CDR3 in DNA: TGTGCCAGCAGCTTGCCCCACCTCTCGAACACCGGGGAGCTGTTTTTT.